The present TCR beta chain was sequenced within a study of CD8+ T cells in alopecia areata. Findings and caveats of the study: Tissue-resident alphabeta T cells belonging to normal skin likewise get sequenced within scalp specimens. An increase in clonality over normal scalp was evident in lesional scalp, especially alopecia totalis/universalis.

With regard to this clone: Antigen: not known.

Treatment given: oral pan-JAK inhibitor, 5-10 mg twice daily. Investigators sorted PBMCs to obtain both CD4+ and CD8+ T cells. As the sequencing template, cDNA was produced by extracting RNA and reverse transcribing it. TCRdb's table, derived via immunoSEQ multiplex PCR, lists solely in-frame clones and lacks some. Of some 210,000 clones listed, under 70% are singletons. This material consisted of CD4+ T cells sorted from blood, taken between weeks 43 and 45, from a patient treated with tofacitinib. The sequence was collected from a human donor with alopecia areata.

CDR3 sequence: CSVEGALRAEAFF. For the CDR3, the DNA is TGCAGCGTTGAAGGGGCGCTGAGGGCTGAAGCTTTCTTT. This chain connects TRBV29-1 to TRBJ1-1, with D uncertain. Trimming took 1 base from V and 6 from J, leaving 12 bases between them. The germline V gene has CDR1 SQVTM and CDR2 ANQGSEA. CDR3 size: 13 residues.